Sequencing of this TCR beta chain was carried out in a study of shared clonotypes between healthy human individuals. The method was immunoSEQ multiplex PCR; TCRdb's version includes in-frame clones alone and lacks a portion of them. Here the sample spans about 490,000 clones, 65% to 80% being singletons. Whole-study results and caveats: Tissues were not sampled, only blood, and their repertoires likely differ.

Trimming shortened V by 0 bases and J by 2 bases, and 9 bases separated the two germline ends. This CDR3 contains 15 residues. Germline CDR1 SGHNT, CDR2 YYREEE (reference sequence). This clone was observed at least ten times. The antigen is undetermined. Specimen: PBMCs. The receptor was isolated from a woman aged 40 to 50 in good health. Some clones in this sample may be carry-over from other donors' samples. The chain carries TRBV5-4 and TRBJ2-1; D is possibly TRBD2 (5 bases). This CDR3 is CASSLDGEAYNEQFF. The CDR3 region has the DNA TGTGCCAGCAGCTTGGACGGGGAAGCCTACAATGAGCAGTTCTTC.